Following are 9 T cell receptor beta chains from one sample sequenced in a study of identical twins. MiXCR was run by TCRdb on the 5' RACE reads, yielding one entry per CDR3 protein. This sample yields roughly 250,000 distinct CDR3 sequences, of which 7% to 8.5% are seen a single time; 5.4% belongs to the top ten. Another study also made use of these data, one on yellow fever vaccine responses in identical twins.

Material: CD8+ T cells sorted from blood. The origin of the receptors is a woman between 18 and 29 years old in good health.

This clonotype was counted only a few times. In DNA form, the CDR3 reads TGCAGCGTTGAAGATTTGCAGGACTATGGCTACACCTTC. This encodes CSVEDLQDYGYTF. V and J are TRBV29-1 and TRBJ1-2; D call uncertain. The CDR3 totals 13 residues. Germline V gives CDR1 SQVTM, CDR2 ANQGSEA. Trimming cost V 0 bases and J 3 bases, with 8 bases left between them.

This clonotype was observed at least ten times. The V and J genes are TRBV9 and TRBJ2-2; the D is unclear. Germline V CDR1 and CDR2: SGDLS, YYNGEE. The CDR3 is 13 residues long. V was cut by 1 base and J by 0 bases, with 1 base left in between. The CDR3 coding sequence is TGTGCCAGCAGCGTATCGAACACCGGGGAGCTGTTTTTT. Amino acids: CASSVSNTGELFF.

The genes are TRBV11-2 and TRBJ1-6, with 8 bases that match TRBD1. The CDR3 has 15 amino acids. The ends lost 5 bases at V and 7 bases at J; junction bases unmatched: 7. CDR1 and CDR2 from the germline V gene are SGHAT and FQNNGV. CDR3 sequence: CASSLRDRSNSPLHF. CDR3 in DNA: TGTGCCAGCAGCCTCCGGGACAGGAGCAATTCACCCCTCCACTTT.

This clonotype was seen a handful of times. This sequence joins TRBV11-2 and TRBJ2-1; 16 nucleotides agree with TRBD2. The CDR3 has 19 residues. Trimming cost V 5 bases and J 4 bases; bases outside gene matches: 11. Germline CDR1 SGHAT, CDR2 FQNNGV. As DNA, the CDR3 is TGTGCCAGCAGCCCTACGGGGACTAGCGGGAGGGCCCCATACAATGAGCAGTTCTTC. This translates into CASSPTGTSGRAPYNEQFF.

J is TRBJ2-4 and V is TRBV20-1; 7 bases map to TRBD1. With 0 bases clipped from V and 2 bases from J, the junction kept 13 bases outside the gene matches. The length of the CDR3 is 18 residues. Germline V gene data show CDR1 as DFQATT and CDR2 as SNEGSKA (reference sequence). The CDR3 coding sequence is TGCAGTGCTAGAGATGGTGAGACAGGGCCCTTCACCAAAAACATTCAGTACTTC. Amino acids: CSARDGETGPFTKNIQYF.

Notes on this clonotype: Given a much more abundant clone one base away, this may be a read error. The chain has TRBV10-3 and TRBJ2-1, with 10 bases matching TRBD2. This CDR3 has 16 amino acids. The germline gives CDR1 ENHRY, CDR2 SYGVKD. CDR3 coding DNA: TGTGCCATCAGTGAGATTCTAGCGGGAGTCTACAATAAGCAGTTCTTC. Protein: CAISEILAGVYNKQFF.

The chain combines TRBV2 with TRBJ2-3; 9 nucleotides match TRBD2. The CDR3 consists of 16 residues. CDR1 is SNHLY, CDR2 FYNNEI, per germline. V lost 3 bases to trimming and J lost 0 bases; unmatched junction nucleotides: 4. CDR3 coding DNA: TGTGCCAGCAGTGAGGCTAGCGGGATCAGCACAGATACGCAGTATTTT. Translating gives CASSEASGISTDTQYF. Full variable domain (missing parts from reference TRBV2 and TRBJ2-3): EPEVTQTPSHQVTQMGQEVILRCVPISNHLYFYWYRQILGQKVEFLVSFYNNEISEKSEIFDDQFSVERPDGSNFTLKIRSTKLEDSAMYFCASSEASGISTDTQYFGPGTRLTVL.

This clonotype was counted a few times. The CDR3, as DNA: TGTGCCAGCAGCTCTGGACTAGCCAACGAGCAGTACTTC. It specifies CASSSGLANEQYF. This chain joins TRBV13 and TRBJ2-7, with TRBD2 matching over 8 bases. In germline, CDR1 is PRHDT, CDR2 FYEKMQ (reference sequence). The CDR3 consists of 13 residues. V gave up 4 bases and J gave up 5 bases; unmatched junction bases: 4.

This clonotype was seen more than once but under ten times. V gene TRBV20-1 combines with J gene TRBJ2-3, with 13 bases aligning to TRBD2. CDR1 is DFQATT and CDR2 is SNEGSKA in the germline V gene (reference sequence). The trim removed 5 bases at V and 6 bases at J, leaving 8 bases unmatched. The CDR3 is 15 residues long. The CDR3: CSAPPTSGRPDTQYF. CDR3 sequence (DNA): TGCAGTGCTCCCCCGACTAGCGGGAGGCCCGATACGCAGTATTTT.